This T cell receptor beta chain was captured by sequencing in a study of OX40 agonist ivuxolimab in advanced cancers. Background on the study: Patients received ivuxolimab, an agonistic anti-OX40 (CD134) antibody. Among those enrolled, mean age was 60 years (range about 23 to 85) and 75% to 85% were male. Antecedent anti-PD-1, anti-PD-L1 or anti-CTLA-4 therapy was permissible, with about 39% having received some.

The repertoire was sequenced with immunoSEQ multiplex PCR; TCRdb's copy has only in-frame clones and lacks some. The sample has some 150,000 clones, more than 85% seen once. Any history of autoimmune disease or systemic immunosuppression disqualified patients. The CDR3 loop spans 14 amino acids. The junction had 11 bases not matched to a gene; V was cut back by 6 bases and J by 10 bases. CDR1 MDHEN and CDR2 SYDVKM come from the germline V gene. This chain joins TRBV28 and TRBJ1-5; 8 bases match TRBD1. The sequence came from an adult with an advanced solid tumor such as melanoma, head and neck, liver or kidney cancer. The source was CD4+ or CD8+ T cells sorted from blood, collected in a trial of the OX40 agonist ivuxolimab. The CDR3 coding sequence is TGTGCCAGCAGAGAGACAGGGGCCTATGGTCCCCAGCATTTT. It codes for CASRETGAYGPQHF.